This T cell receptor (beta chain) stems from a study of T cells in Graves' hyperthyroidism and ophthalmopathy. Study in general: Peripheral blood draws took place at initial diagnosis, ahead of any treatment. Study-wide points: The majority of expanded thyroid clonotypes above 0.001 also appeared in blood.

The V gene lost 5 bases and the J gene lost 3 bases, with 14 bases spanning the gap. Germline lookup yields CDR1 SGHTA and CDR2 FQGNSA. This CDR3 comprises 14 residues. This clonotype was recorded a few times. The antigen remains unidentified. Those with hyperthyroidism were 18 to 65 years old, newly diagnosed, and ill for under 2 months. RNA transcripts gave rise to amplified TCR beta CDR3 regions. During a first-round RT-PCR of the TCR CDR3, the HTBI primer set was used. Each CDR3 protein is one row after TCRdb ran MiXCR on the multiplex PCR reads. The data contain over 700,000 distinct CDR3 sequences, around a third of them singletons.

The clonotype originates from a woman aged 40 to 49 with Graves' hyperthyroidism. V is TRBV7-2 and J is TRBJ2-7; D unresolved. Sequencing was carried out using blood. CDR3 sequence: CASSLDTGVYEQYF. Here the CDR3 DNA reads TGTGCCAGCAGCCTAGACACGGGCGTCTACGAGCAGTACTTC. Drawing the rest from reference TRBV7-2 and TRBJ2-7, the complete variable domain is GAGVSQSPSNKVTEKGKDVELRCDPISGHTALYWYRQSLGQGLEFLIYFQGNSAPDKSGLPSDRFSAERTGGSVSTLTIQRTQQEDSAVYLCASSLDTGVYEQYFGPGTRLTVT.